Here is one T cell receptor (beta chain) with its context. Its antigen is currently not known. To determine HCMV serostatus, a commercial ELISA kit was used to detect HCMV-specific IgG in serum. Ficoll density gradient centrifugation was used to isolate peripheral blood mononuclear cells from blood. The data originate from a study of T cells expressing NK-cell markers (dated by TCRdb to about 2020). Background for the entire study: TCR beta-chain repertoires were profiled in sorted CD3+CD56+NKG2C+, CD3+CD56+NKG2C- and CD3+CD56-NKG2C+ T-cell subsets from fewer than 10 donors. Among the eight sequenced donors, only one was HCMV-seronegative, while the other seven were HCMV-seropositive. All eight donors whose samples were sequenced were randomly selected healthy volunteers, three of them men and five women. Sequencing of the libraries produced 2 x 150 bp reads on Illumina HiSeq 2000/2500, MiSeq or NextSeq.

CDR1 and CDR2 are drawn from the germline V gene: SNHLY, FYNNEI. The CDR3 runs 14 amino acids, cysteine and phenylalanine included. DNA for this receptor is not on file. Sequencing was performed on an Illumina HiSeq 2000. The TCR beta cDNA libraries were made using 5'RACE template switching, a step that added both a universal primer site and unique molecular identifiers. cDNA synthesis was primed from the TCR beta constant segment, followed by two successive PCR amplification steps. From the authors' description of their analysis: Reads were demultiplexed and grouped by UMI with MIGEC, and clonotypes were assembled and quantified with MiTCR. To exclude erroneous sequences, only TCR cDNA sequences supported by at least two reads were retained. The tcR package was used for downstream repertoire analysis, with clonotypes matched between fractions based on CDR3 nucleotide sequence plus V segment. VDJmatch was used to annotate antigen specificity against VDJdb, with one amino acid substitution in CDR3 allowed. TCRdb reprocessed the reads; each CDR3 protein sequence makes one entry, and DNA is unavailable. These V and J calls rely on TCRdb rather than the paper's analysis. The sample's records list about 550,000 distinct CDR3 sequences. The ten largest clones add up to approximately 3.6% of the sample.

Beyond this particular receptor, the publication reports: It remained unclear whether the expanded NKG2C-expressing T cell clones were specific for HCMV antigens. Those dominant clonotypes were again the most abundant among CD3+CD56-NKG2C+ cells in four donors, at about 25-65%. In six donors, the dominant CD3+CD56+NKG2C+ clonotypes were found to rank among the top 10 CD8+ clonotypes and to make up roughly 1.0-7.0% of CD8+ T cells.

The sample consisted of blood T cells: a sorted CD56 or NKG2C T cell subset, CD4+ or CD8+ T cells, or bulk PBMC T cells (not recorded which). This receptor was taken from a man in his late teens or twenties in good health. Donor details come from another sample of the same person, matched by shared clones. The receptor chain draws on TRBV2 and TRBJ2-3; checking the TCRdb D call of TRBD2 is not possible without DNA. The CDR3 protein: CASSGMIAGATQYF.